The 11 T cell receptor beta chains in this list originate from one sample, sequenced in a study of CD8+ T cells in alopecia areata. The treatment was: oral pan-JAK inhibitor, 5-10 mg twice daily. cDNA reverse transcribed from extracted RNA served as the sequencing template. Generated by immunoSEQ multiplex PCR, the TCRdb table keeps only in-frame clones and is missing some. The data show some 170,000 clones, with about 54% seen just once and around 16% held by the top ten. The sequenced sample was CD4+ T cells sorted from blood, obtained between weeks 55 and 65, from a patient treated with tofacitinib. The receptors were sampled from a human donor with alopecia areata.

This clone was detected only a few times. V usage is TRBV29-1 and J usage is TRBJ1-4; D uncertain. The germline gives CDR1 SQVTM, CDR2 ANQGSEA. The CDR3 is 10 amino acids. The germline V and J ends were trimmed by 5 bases and 4 bases, with 2 bases remaining between them. For the CDR3, the DNA is TGCAGCGTTCGTAATGAAAAACTGTTTTTT. This gives the protein CSVRNEKLFF.

Comments on this clone: This CDR3 is also generated by other DNA sequences in the sample. The CDR3 DNA reads as TGCGCCAGCAGCCGCTCCGGGACAGGGGAAGAGACCCAGTACTTC. Its translation is CASSRSGTGEETQYF. V gene TRBV4-1 combines with J gene TRBJ2-5, with TRBD1 identical over 10 bases. The CDR3 loop spans 15 amino acids. Germline V gene data show CDR1 as MGHRA and CDR2 as YSYEKL. V gave up 4 bases and J gave up 3 bases; unmatched junction bases: 5.

The gene calls are TRBV29-1 and TRBJ2-1, with a possible D match to TRBD2 (7 bases). Between the trimmed V and J ends, which lost 4 bases and 2 bases, there was a span of 12 bases. From germline, CDR1 is SQVTM and CDR2 ANQGSEA. The CDR3 is 14 residues long. The CDR3 DNA sequence: TGCAGCGTTGTGGGGGGGGCCGCCTACAATGAGCAGTTCTTC. It encodes CSVVGGAAYNEQFF.

The chain has TRBV6-1 and TRBJ2-5; 10 bases are shared with TRBD1. Trimming cost V 6 bases and J 6 bases; bases outside gene matches: 10. The CDR3 consists of 15 residues. The V gene's germline CDR1 is MNHNS and CDR2 SASEGT. In DNA, the CDR3 is TGTGCCAGCAGCCGGGACAGGGGTTTCGGAAAGACCCAGTACTTC. Encoded protein: CASSRDRGFGKTQYF.

This clone came up many times. V usage is TRBV30 and J usage is TRBJ2-3; D unclear. Trimming shortened V by 0 bases and J by 4 bases, and 14 bases separated the two germline ends. Germline values: CDR1 GTSNPN, CDR2 SVGIG (reference sequence). The CDR3 is 15 residues long. The DNA for the CDR3 is TGTGCCTGGAGTGTAGGCTTGAACCGCGCAGATACGCAGTATTTT. It codes for CAWSVGLNRADTQYF.

The genes are TRBV29-1 and TRBJ2-7; 7 bases are a match to TRBD1. The CDR3 is 15 residues long. Germline CDR1 and CDR2: SQVTM and ANQGSEA. With 7 bases clipped from V and 1 base from J, the junction kept 13 bases outside the gene matches. CDR3 nucleotide sequence: TGCAGCGCTGGTGACATGGGACAGCCATCCTACGAGCAGTACTTC. It translates to CSAGDMGQPSYEQYF.

CDR3 nucleotides: TGTGCCAGCAGTTACGCGGGGGAGCAGACCCAGTACTTC. It specifies CASSYAGEQTQYF. The rearrangement links TRBV6-5 to TRBJ2-5, with TRBD2 matching 7 bases. J gave up 6 bases and V 2 bases, and 3 bases lay outside the gene matches. This CDR3 is 13 amino acids long. Germline V CDR1 and CDR2: MNHEY, SVGAGI.

The CDR3 nucleotides read TGTGCCAGCTCACCACCGGGACAGGGTTACGAGCAGTACTTC. It translates to CASSPPGQGYEQYF. The chain uses TRBV18 and TRBJ2-7; 9 bases line up with TRBD1. Unmatched junction bases numbered 1, after V lost 0 bases and J lost 4 bases. The CDR3 contains 14 residues. CDR1 is KGHSH, CDR2 LQKENI, per germline.

J is TRBJ2-5 and V is TRBV5-6, with D perhaps TRBD2 (6 bases). The CDR3 runs 16 residues. The germline V gene encodes CDR1 SGHDT and CDR2 YYEEEE. V lost 0 bases and J 5 bases, leaving 17 bases between the germline ends. The CDR3 bases are TGTGCCAGCAGCTTGGCCTTATCCACACGGGGGGAGACCCAGTACTTC. Translating gives CASSLALSTRGETQYF.

The V and J genes are TRBV12-5 and TRBJ2-2; TRBD1 matches at 8 bases. CDR3 length: 17 residues. V dropped 0 bases and J dropped 2; count of bases not matched to a gene: 5. Germline values: CDR1 LGHNT, CDR2 FRNRAP. The CDR3 bases are TGTGCTAGTGGTTTGGTACCCGGGACAGGCAACACCGGGGAGCTGTTTTTT. Residues: CASGLVPGTGNTGELFF.

This clone has just one count. The rearrangement uses TRBV19 and TRBJ1-2, with 7 nucleotides matching TRBD1. Unmatched junction bases numbered 15, after V lost 6 bases and J lost 14 bases. CDR1 and CDR2 from the germline V gene are LNHDA and SQIVND (reference sequence). The CDR3 has 13 residues. The CDR3, as DNA: TGTGCCAGTAGCCTCCGCGAGACAGGGACCATTACCTTC. It yields the protein CASSLRETGTITF. The whole variable domain, filled in from reference TRBV19 and TRBJ1-2, reads DGGITQSPKYLFRKEGQNVTLSCEQNLNHDAMYWYRQDPGQGLRLIYYSQIVNDFQKGDIAEGYSVSREKKESFPLTVTSAQKNPTAFYLCASSLRETGTITFGSGTRLTVV.